Described below is a single T cell receptor (beta chain) sequence and its context. Its antigen is unknown. Trimming cost V 6 bases and J 4 bases, with 23 bases left between them. The CDR3 is 17 residues long. The data were obtained in a study of T cells in Graves' hyperthyroidism and ophthalmopathy. Study-wide points: In blood, most of the thyroid clonotypes expanded above 0.001 were also present.

RNA transcripts provided the source from which TCR beta CDR3 regions were amplified. The HTBI primer set served for first-round RT-PCR of the TCR CDR3. Each CDR3 protein gets one entry after TCRdb re-called the multiplex PCR reads with MiXCR. The table shows over 200,000 distinct CDR3 sequences, with about a sixth occurring only once. Sequencing was done on a sample of blood. This clonotype originated in a man between 50 and 59 years old with Graves' hyperthyroidism. This rearrangement joins TRBV12-3 or TRBV12-4 to TRBJ2-3; D may be TRBD1 or TRBD2 (5 bases each). This CDR3 is CASSGPRDAALPDTQYF. The CDR3 region has the DNA TGTGCCAGCAGCGGACCACGGGACGCCGCCCTTCCAGATACGCAGTATTTT.